Listed here are 20 T cell receptor beta chains from one sample, sequenced in a study of cytomegalovirus exposure and HLA in healthy donors. TCRdb's table, derived via immunoSEQ multiplex PCR, lists solely in-frame clones and lacks some. This table has more than 90,000 clones, approximately 91% appearing once. The sequencing sample was made of PBMCs. The receptors derive from a man aged 18 to 29 in good health and CMV-seropositive.

This clone was observed a single time. V gene TRBV7-8 combines with J gene TRBJ2-5; a weak D match, TRBD2 (6 bases). The CDR3 totals 15 residues. The germline CDR1 and CDR2 sequences are SGHVS and FQNEAQ. V dropped 5 bases and J dropped 5 bases, with 18 bases sitting between them. CDR3 loop: CASSPVLGGRETQYF. The CDR3 DNA reads TGTGCCAGCAGCCCCGTGTTGGGGGGTAGGGAGACCCAGTACTTC.

This clone was detected only a few times. The chain employs TRBV6-5 and TRBJ2-3, with 8 bases lining up with TRBD1. The germline V gene has CDR1 MNHEY and CDR2 SVGAGI. The CDR3 is 15 amino acids. V was clipped by 2 bases and J by 3 bases; unmatched bases: 4. The CDR3 DNA reads as TGTGCCAGCAGTTACCAGGGGGCCCGGACAGATACGCAGTATTTT. This sequence encodes CASSYQGARTDTQYF.

The V call is TRBV7-9, the J call TRBJ1-3; D may be TRBD1 (5 bases). Germline values: CDR1 SEHNR, CDR2 FQNEAQ (reference sequence). Trimming took 6 bases from V and 3 from J, leaving 18 bases between them. CDR3 length: 16 amino acids. CDR3 amino acids: CASSPTTAGVGNTIYF. DNA of the CDR3: TGTGCCAGCAGTCCGACGACAGCTGGGGTTGGAAACACCATATATTTT.

CDR3 sequence reads: CASSSPSTNEKLFF. The CDR3 nucleotides read TGTGCCAGCAGTTCTCCGTCAACTAATGAAAAACTGTTTTTT. The chain has TRBV28 and TRBJ1-4; D not certain. The CDR3 is made up of 14 amino acids. Trimming took 4 bases from V and 0 from J, leaving 6 bases between them. Germline lookup yields CDR1 MDHEN and CDR2 SYDVKM.

This clone was seen once. This sequence joins TRBV7-9 and TRBJ2-2; TRBD1 agrees at 8 bases. The CDR3 runs 14 residues. Per germline, CDR1 SEHNR and CDR2 FQNEAQ (reference sequence). Trimming took 6 bases from V and 5 from J; bases not matched to a gene: 5. CDR3 in amino acids: CASRGQETTGELFF. In DNA form, the CDR3 reads TGTGCCAGCAGGGGACAGGAGACGACCGGGGAGCTGTTTTTT. Drawing the rest from reference TRBV7-9 and TRBJ2-2, the complete variable domain is DTGVSQNPRHKITKRGQNVTFRCDPISEHNRLYWYRQTLGQGPEFLTYFQNEAQLEKSRLLSDRFSAERPKGSFSTLEIQRTEQGDSAMYLCASRGQETTGELFFGEGSRLTVL.

The chain links TRBV15 to TRBJ1-6, with D perhaps TRBD1 (5 bases). Trimming shortened V by 5 bases and J by 7 bases, and 21 bases separated the two germline ends. Germline V gene lookup returns CDR1 LNHNV and CDR2 YYDKDF (reference sequence). The CDR3 contains 17 residues. The DNA for the CDR3 is TGTGCCACCAGCCCTCCCTCCGGGGGAATGAGGAATTCACCCCTCCACTTT. Its protein is CATSPPSGGMRNSPLHF.

The gene calls are TRBV27 and TRBJ1-3, with D possibly matching TRBD1 (6 bases). The germline gives CDR1 MNHEY, CDR2 SMNVEV (reference sequence). This CDR3 region has 16 residues. Trimming removed 2 bases at V and 0 bases at J, with 11 bases between. CDR3 sequence (DNA): TGTGCCAGCAGTTTAACTGGGGGCCGCTCTGGAAACACCATATATTTT. Residues: CASSLTGGRSGNTIYF.

This clone was observed once. The rearrangement joins TRBV28 to TRBJ1-2; D not resolved. Looked up from germline, CDR1 is MDHEN and CDR2 is SYDVKM. V dropped 2 bases and J dropped 4 bases, with 11 bases sitting between them. The CDR3 is 14 amino acids. CDR3 protein: CASSLAAAGYGYTF. The CDR3 DNA reads as TGTGCCAGCAGTTTAGCAGCAGCGGGCTATGGCTACACCTTC.

As concerns this clone: The junction departs from the called germline gene at one end, perhaps through a read error. This chain links TRBV7-6 with TRBJ2-7; 12 nucleotides match TRBD2. The CDR3 contains 16 residues. Germline lookup yields CDR1 SGHVS and CDR2 FNYEAQ. The CDR3 reads CVSSSSGGADSYEQYF. CDR3 nucleotide sequence: TGTGTCAGCAGCTCTAGCGGGGGGGCGGACTCCTACGAGCAGTACTTC.

CDR3 in amino acids: CASSTYDRVHGYTF. The CDR3 DNA reads as TGTGCCAGCAGTACCTACGACAGGGTACATGGCTACACCTTC. The chain has TRBV27 and TRBJ1-2, with 7 bases identical to TRBD1. CDR1 and CDR2 (germline): MNHEY, SMNVEV (reference sequence). The CDR3 loop spans 14 amino acids. Trimming at V came to 5 bases and at J to 6 bases, leaving 9 bases not matched to a gene.

The gene calls are TRBV6-1 and TRBJ2-1; 12 nucleotides align to TRBD2. The CDR3 spans 16 residues. Germline CDR1 is MNHNS and CDR2 is SASEGT. The junction had 7 bases not matched to a gene; V was cut back by 4 bases and J by 6 bases. The CDR3 DNA sequence: TGTGCCAGCAGTGCACTACTAGCGGGGGGTATCAATGAGCAGTTCTTC. The encoded protein is CASSALLAGGINEQFF.

The chain recombines TRBV27 with TRBJ2-7; D is perhaps TRBD2 (6 bases). V dropped 5 bases and J dropped 6 bases, with 17 bases sitting between them. In germline, CDR1 is MNHEY, CDR2 SMNVEV (reference sequence). The CDR3 is 14 residues long. The CDR3 DNA reads as TGTGCCAGCAGTAGGGCGGGACCACCCCCCGAGCAGTACTTC. It codes for CASSRAGPPPEQYF.

V is TRBV4-3 and J is TRBJ2-3; D possibly corresponds to TRBD1 (5 bases). V was cut by 5 bases and J by 4 bases, with 13 bases left in between. The CDR3 loop spans 14 amino acids. Germline CDR1 reads LGHNA; CDR2 reads YSLEER. CDR3 sequence (DNA): TGCGCCAGCAGCGGACACAACCTCGCAGATACGCAGTATTTT. Residues: CASSGHNLADTQYF.

This chain uses TRBV5-5 with TRBJ2-7, with a tentative D call TRBD2 (5 bases). CDR1 is SGHKS and CDR2 is YYEKEE in the germline V gene (reference sequence). The CDR3 totals 12 residues. The V end was cut by 3 bases, the J end by 3 bases, with 7 bases between. The CDR3 nucleotides read TGTGCCAGCAGCTCCGGGAACTACGAGCAGTACTTC. This encodes CASSSGNYEQYF.

J is TRBJ2-7 and V is TRBV6-1, with 7 bases matching TRBD1. Trimming at V came to 3 bases and at J to 2 bases, leaving 10 bases not matched to a gene. This CDR3 is 16 amino acids long. CDR1 and CDR2 from the germline V gene are MNHNS and SASEGT. CDR3 nucleotide sequence: TGTGCCAGCAGTGATTGGATTAAGGGGGCCGCCTACGAGCAGTACTTC. This codes for CASSDWIKGAAYEQYF.

The chain is built from TRBV5-1 and TRBJ2-1; TRBD2 agrees at 11 bases. V was pared by 2 bases and J by 7 bases, with 5 bases of the junction left unmatched. The germline V gene has CDR1 SGHRS and CDR2 YFSETQ. The CDR3 covers 15 residues. The CDR3 sequence is CASSFNSGGANEQFF. The CDR3 DNA is TGCGCCAGCAGCTTCAATAGCGGGGGGGCGAATGAGCAGTTCTTC.

Note on this clone: The sample has other DNA sequences that encode this CDR3 too. The chain carries TRBV18 and TRBJ1-2, with 11 bases aligning to TRBD1. V gave up 3 bases and J gave up 4 bases; unmatched junction bases: 4. The germline gives CDR1 KGHSH, CDR2 LQKENI. The CDR3 is 15 amino acids. CDR3 sequence: CASSPGTGGSYGYTF. The CDR3 DNA sequence: TGTGCCAGCTCACCCGGGACAGGGGGGAGCTATGGCTACACCTTC.

The chain uses TRBV4-2 and TRBJ1-1, with D possibly matching TRBD1 (5 bases). Germline lookup yields CDR1 LGHNA and CDR2 YNFKEQ. The CDR3 contains 14 residues. Between the trimmed V and J ends, which lost 0 bases and 4 bases, there was a span of 9 bases. CDR3 residues: CASSQEGRATEAFF. For the CDR3, the DNA is TGTGCCAGCAGCCAAGAGGGCAGGGCCACTGAAGCTTTCTTT.

V is TRBV10-3 and J is TRBJ1-6, with D perhaps matching TRBD1 (6 bases). CDR3 length equals 15 residues. Germline V gives CDR1 ENHRY, CDR2 SYGVKD. The ends were cut back, 3 bases at V and 3 bases at J, with 9 bases in the middle. CDR3 region: CAISDTDSYNSPLHF. The CDR3 coding sequence is TGTGCCATCAGTGACACGGACAGCTATAATTCACCCCTCCACTTT.

This clone was counted between two and nine times. This chain uses TRBV9 with TRBJ1-6; 11 bases agree with TRBD1. The CDR3 is made up of 15 amino acids. After removal of 0 bases from V and 7 bases from J, the junction contained 0 bases not matched to a gene. CDR1 and CDR2 (germline): SGDLS, YYNGEE. CDR3 sequence: CASSVGDRGNSPLHF. CDR3 nucleotides: TGTGCCAGCAGCGTAGGGGACAGGGGGAATTCACCCCTCCACTTT.